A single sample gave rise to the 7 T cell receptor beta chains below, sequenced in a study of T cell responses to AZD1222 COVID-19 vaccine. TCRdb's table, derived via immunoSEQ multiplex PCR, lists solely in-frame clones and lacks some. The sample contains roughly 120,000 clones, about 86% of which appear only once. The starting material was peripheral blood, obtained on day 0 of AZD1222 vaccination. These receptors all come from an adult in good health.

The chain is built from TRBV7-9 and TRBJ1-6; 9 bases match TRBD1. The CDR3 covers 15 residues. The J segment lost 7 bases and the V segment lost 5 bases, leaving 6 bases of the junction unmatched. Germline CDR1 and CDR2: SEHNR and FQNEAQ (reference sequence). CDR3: CASSPGQGGNSPLHF. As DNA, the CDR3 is TGTGCCAGCAGCCCGGGACAGGGAGGGAATTCACCCCTCCACTTT. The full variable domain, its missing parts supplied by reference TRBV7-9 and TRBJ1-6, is DTGVSQNPRHKITKRGQNVTFRCDPISEHNRLYWYRQTLGQGPEFLTYFQNEAQLEKSRLLSDRFSAERPKGSFSTLEIQRTEQGDSAMYLCASSPGQGGNSPLHFGNGTRLTVT.

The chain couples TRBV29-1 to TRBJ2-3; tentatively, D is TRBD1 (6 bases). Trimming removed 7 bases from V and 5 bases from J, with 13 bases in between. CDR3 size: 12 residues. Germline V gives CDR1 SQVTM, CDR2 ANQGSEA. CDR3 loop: CSGTIQGDTQYF. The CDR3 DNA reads TGCAGCGGCACCATACAGGGAGATACGCAGTATTTT.

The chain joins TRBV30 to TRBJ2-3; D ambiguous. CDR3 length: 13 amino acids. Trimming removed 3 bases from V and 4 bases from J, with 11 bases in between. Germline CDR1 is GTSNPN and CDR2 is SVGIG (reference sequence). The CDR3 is CAWRASAADTQYF. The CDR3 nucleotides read TGTGCCTGGAGGGCCTCCGCTGCAGATACGCAGTATTTT.

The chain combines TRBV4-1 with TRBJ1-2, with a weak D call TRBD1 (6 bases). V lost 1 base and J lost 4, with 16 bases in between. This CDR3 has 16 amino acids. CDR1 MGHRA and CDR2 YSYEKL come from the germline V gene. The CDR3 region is CASSQASGGSSYGYTF. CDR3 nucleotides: TGCGCCAGCAGCCAAGCCTCCGGGGGCAGTTCCTATGGCTACACCTTC.

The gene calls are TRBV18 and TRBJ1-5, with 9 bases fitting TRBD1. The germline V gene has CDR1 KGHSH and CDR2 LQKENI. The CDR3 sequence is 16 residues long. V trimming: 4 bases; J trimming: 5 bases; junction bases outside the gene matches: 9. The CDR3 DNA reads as TGTGCCAGCTCACAAACTCCGGGACAGGGCTATCAGCCCCAGCATTTT. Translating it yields CASSQTPGQGYQPQHF. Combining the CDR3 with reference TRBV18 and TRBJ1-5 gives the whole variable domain NAGVMQNPRHLVRRRGQEARLRCSPMKGHSHVYWYRQLPEEGLKFMVYLQKENIIDESGMPKERFSAEFPKEGPSILRIQQVVRGDSAAYFCASSQTPGQGYQPQHFGDGTRLSIL.

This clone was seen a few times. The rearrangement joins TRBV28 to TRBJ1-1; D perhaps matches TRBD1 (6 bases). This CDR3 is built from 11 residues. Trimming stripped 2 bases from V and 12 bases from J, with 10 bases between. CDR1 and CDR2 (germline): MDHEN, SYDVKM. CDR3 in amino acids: CASSLDRRTFF. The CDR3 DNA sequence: TGTGCCAGCAGTTTAGACAGGCGAACTTTCTTT.

The CDR3 is CATSRSTANTEAFF. In DNA form, the CDR3 reads TGTGCCACCAGCAGATCTACAGCTAACACTGAAGCTTTCTTT. This chain connects TRBV15 to TRBJ1-1, with D unresolved. Between the trimmed V and J ends, which lost 2 bases and 2 bases, there was a span of 9 bases. This CDR3 is 14 amino acids long. Germline V lookup: CDR1 LNHNV, CDR2 YYDKDF (reference sequence).